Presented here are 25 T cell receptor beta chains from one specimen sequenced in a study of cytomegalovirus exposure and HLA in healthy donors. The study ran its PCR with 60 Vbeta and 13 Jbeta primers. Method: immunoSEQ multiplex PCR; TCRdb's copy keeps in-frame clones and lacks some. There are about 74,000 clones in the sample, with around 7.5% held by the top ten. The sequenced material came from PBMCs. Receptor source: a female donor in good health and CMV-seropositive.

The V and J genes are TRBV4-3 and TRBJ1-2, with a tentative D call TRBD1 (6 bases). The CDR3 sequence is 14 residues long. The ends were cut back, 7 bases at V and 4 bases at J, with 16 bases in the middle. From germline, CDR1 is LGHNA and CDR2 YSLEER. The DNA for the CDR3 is TGCGCCAGCAACAAGGGGGTATTTGGCTATGGCTACACCTTC. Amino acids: CASNKGVFGYGYTF.

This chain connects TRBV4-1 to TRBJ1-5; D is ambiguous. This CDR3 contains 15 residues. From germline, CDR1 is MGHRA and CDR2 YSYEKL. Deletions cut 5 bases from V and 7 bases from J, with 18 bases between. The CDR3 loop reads CASSSSDSVKQPQHF. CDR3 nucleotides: TGCGCCAGCAGCTCAAGTGACTCGGTCAAACAGCCCCAGCATTTT.

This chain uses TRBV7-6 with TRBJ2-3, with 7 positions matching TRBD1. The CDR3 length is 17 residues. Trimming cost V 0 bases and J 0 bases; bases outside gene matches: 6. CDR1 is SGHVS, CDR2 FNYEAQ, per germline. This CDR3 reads CASSLARTGESTDTQYF. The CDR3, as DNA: TGTGCCAGCAGCTTAGCGCGAACAGGGGAAAGCACAGATACGCAGTATTTT.

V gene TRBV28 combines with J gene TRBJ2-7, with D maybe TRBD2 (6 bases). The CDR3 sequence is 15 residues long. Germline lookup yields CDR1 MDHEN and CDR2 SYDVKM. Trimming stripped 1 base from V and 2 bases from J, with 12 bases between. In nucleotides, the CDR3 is TGTGCCAGCAGTTTATCGGGGGTGGGGACCTACGAGCAGTACTTC. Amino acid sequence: CASSLSGVGTYEQYF.

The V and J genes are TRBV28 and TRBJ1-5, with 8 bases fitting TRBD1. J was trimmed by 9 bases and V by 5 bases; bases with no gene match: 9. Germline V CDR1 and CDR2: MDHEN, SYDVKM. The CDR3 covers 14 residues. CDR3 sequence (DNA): TGTGCCAGCAGTCGAACAGGGGGTAACGGGCCCCAGCATTTT. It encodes CASSRTGGNGPQHF.

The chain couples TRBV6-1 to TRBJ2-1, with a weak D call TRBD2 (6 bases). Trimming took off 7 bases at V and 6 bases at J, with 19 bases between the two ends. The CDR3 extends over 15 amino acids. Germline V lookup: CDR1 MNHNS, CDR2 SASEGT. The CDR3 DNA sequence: TGTGCCAGCAATAACCCACTAGCATTCCCCAATGAGCAGTTCTTC. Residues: CASNNPLAFPNEQFF.

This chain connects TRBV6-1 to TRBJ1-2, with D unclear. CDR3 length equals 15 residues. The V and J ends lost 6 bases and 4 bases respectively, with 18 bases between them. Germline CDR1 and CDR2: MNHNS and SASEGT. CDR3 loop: CASRRDVPGLYGYTF. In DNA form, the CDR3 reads TGTGCCAGCAGGAGGGATGTCCCCGGACTCTATGGCTACACCTTC.

This chain's CDR3 is CASSDWDSSNQPQHF. CDR3 bases: TGTGCCAGCAGTGATTGGGACAGCAGCAATCAGCCCCAGCATTTT. The chain combines TRBV2 with TRBJ1-5, with 7 bases that match TRBD1. Germline CDR1 is SNHLY and CDR2 is FYNNEI. The CDR3 spans 15 residues. Trimming cost V 3 bases and J 1 base; bases outside gene matches: 3. Drawing the rest from reference TRBV2 and TRBJ1-5, the complete variable domain is EPEVTQTPSHQVTQMGQEVILRCVPISNHLYFYWYRQILGQKVEFLVSFYNNEISEKSEIFDDQFSVERPDGSNFTLKIRSTKLEDSAMYFCASSDWDSSNQPQHFGDGTRLSIL.

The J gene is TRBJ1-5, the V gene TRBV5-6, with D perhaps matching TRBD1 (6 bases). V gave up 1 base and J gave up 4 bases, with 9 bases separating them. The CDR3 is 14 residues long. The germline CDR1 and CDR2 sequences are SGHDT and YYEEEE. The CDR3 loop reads CASSLWTENQPQHF. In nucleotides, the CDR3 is TGTGCCAGCAGCTTGTGGACAGAGAATCAGCCCCAGCATTTT. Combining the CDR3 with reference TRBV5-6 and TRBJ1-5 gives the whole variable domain DAGVTQSPTHLIKTRGQQVTLRCSPKSGHDTVSWYQQALGQGPQFIFQYYEEEERQRGNFPDRFSGHQFPNYSSELNVNALLLGDSALYLCASSLWTENQPQHFGDGTRLSIL.

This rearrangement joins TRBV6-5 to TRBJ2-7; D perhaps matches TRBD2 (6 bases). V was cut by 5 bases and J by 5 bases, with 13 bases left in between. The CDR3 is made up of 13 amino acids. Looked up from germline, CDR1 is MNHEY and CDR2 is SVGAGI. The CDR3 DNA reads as TGTGCCAGCAGTCGATCAGGGAGGCACGAGCAGTACTTC. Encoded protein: CASSRSGRHEQYF.

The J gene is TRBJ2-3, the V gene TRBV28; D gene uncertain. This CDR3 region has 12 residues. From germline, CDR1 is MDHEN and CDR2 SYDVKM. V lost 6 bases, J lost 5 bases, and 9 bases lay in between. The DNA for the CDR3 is TGTGCCAGCAGCCTCGAGGTAGATACGCAGTATTTT. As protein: CASSLEVDTQYF.

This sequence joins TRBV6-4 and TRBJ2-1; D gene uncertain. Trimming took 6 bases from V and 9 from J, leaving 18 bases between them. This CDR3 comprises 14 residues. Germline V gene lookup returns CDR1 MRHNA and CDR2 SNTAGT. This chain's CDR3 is CASSTGSDLGEQFF. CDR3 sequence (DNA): TGTGCCAGCAGCACCGGATCTGACTTGGGTGAGCAGTTCTTC.

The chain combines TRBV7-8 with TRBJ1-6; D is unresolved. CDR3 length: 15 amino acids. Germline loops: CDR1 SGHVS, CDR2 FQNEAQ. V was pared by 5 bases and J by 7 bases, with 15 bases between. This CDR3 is CASSPFGGSNSPLHF. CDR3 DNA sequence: TGTGCCAGCAGCCCGTTTGGAGGGTCCAATTCACCCCTCCACTTT.

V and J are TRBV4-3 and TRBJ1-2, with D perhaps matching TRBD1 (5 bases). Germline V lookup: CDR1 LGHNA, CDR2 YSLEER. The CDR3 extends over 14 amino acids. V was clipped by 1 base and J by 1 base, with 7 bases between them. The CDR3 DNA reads TGCGCCAGCAGCCAAGTGGGGGGTAACTATGGCTACACCTTC. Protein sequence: CASSQVGGNYGYTF.

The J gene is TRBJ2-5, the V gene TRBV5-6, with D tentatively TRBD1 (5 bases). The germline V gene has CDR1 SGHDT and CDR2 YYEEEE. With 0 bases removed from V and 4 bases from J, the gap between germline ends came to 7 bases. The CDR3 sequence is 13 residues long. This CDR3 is CASSLVQAETQYF. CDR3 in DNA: TGTGCCAGCAGCTTGGTACAGGCAGAGACCCAGTACTTC.

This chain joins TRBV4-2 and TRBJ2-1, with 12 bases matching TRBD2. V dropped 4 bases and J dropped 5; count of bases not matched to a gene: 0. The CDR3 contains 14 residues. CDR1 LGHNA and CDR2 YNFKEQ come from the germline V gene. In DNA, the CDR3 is TGTGCCAGCAGCCGGACTAGCGGGGACAATGAGCAGTTCTTC. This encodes CASSRTSGDNEQFF.

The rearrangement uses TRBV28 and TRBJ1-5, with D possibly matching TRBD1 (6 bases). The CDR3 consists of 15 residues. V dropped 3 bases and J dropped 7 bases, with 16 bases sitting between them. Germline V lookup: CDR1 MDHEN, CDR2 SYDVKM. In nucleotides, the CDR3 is TGTGCCAGCAGTTTTCCGGGGGGCGTGGAACAGCCCCAGCATTTT. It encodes CASSFPGGVEQPQHF.

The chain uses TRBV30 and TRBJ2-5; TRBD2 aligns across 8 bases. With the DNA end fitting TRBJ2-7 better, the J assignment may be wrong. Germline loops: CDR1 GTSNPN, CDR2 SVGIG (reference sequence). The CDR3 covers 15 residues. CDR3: CASTGGQRSAYEQYF. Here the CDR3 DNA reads TGTGCCTCCACGGGAGGGCAGCGAAGCGCCTACGAGCAGTACTTC.

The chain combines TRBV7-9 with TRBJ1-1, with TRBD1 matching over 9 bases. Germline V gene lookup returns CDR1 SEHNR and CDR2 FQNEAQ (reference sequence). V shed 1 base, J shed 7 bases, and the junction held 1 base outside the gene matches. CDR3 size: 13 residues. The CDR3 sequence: CASSLGTGVEAFF. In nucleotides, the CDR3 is TGTGCCAGCAGCTTAGGGACAGGGGTTGAAGCTTTCTTT.

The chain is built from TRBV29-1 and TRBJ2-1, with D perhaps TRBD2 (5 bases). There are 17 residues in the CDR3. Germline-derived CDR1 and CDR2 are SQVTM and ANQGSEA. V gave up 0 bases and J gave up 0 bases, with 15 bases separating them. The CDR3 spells CSVEDLGAASSYNEQFF. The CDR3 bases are TGCAGCGTTGAAGATCTAGGAGCGGCGAGCTCCTACAATGAGCAGTTCTTC.

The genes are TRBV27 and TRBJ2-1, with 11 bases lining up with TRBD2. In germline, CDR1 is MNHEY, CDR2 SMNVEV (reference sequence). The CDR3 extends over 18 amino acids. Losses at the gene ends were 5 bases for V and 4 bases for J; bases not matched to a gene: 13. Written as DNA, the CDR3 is TGTGCCAGCAGTCAATACCGGAATAGCGGGAGGGCTTACAATGAGCAGTTCTTC. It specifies CASSQYRNSGRAYNEQFF.

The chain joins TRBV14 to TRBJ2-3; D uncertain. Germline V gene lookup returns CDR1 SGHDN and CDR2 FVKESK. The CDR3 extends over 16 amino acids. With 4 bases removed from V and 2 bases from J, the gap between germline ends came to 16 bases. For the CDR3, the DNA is TGTGCCAGCAGCCTCCGACCGGGTTTCACCACAGATACGCAGTATTTT. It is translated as CASSLRPGFTTDTQYF.

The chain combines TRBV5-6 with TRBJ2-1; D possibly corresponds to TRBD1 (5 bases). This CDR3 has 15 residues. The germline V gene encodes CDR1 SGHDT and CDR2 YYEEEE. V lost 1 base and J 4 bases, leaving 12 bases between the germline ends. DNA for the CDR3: TGTGCCAGCAGCTTGATGGGCAGGGCTTACAATGAGCAGTTCTTC. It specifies CASSLMGRAYNEQFF.

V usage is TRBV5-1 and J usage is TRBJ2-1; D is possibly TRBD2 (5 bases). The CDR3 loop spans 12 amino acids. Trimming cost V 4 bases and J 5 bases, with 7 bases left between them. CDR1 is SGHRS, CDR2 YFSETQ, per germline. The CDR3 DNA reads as TGCGCCAGCAGCAGGCGGGACAATGAGCAGTTCTTC. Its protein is CASSRRDNEQFF. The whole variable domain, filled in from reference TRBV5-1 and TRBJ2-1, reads KAGVTQTPRYLIKTRGQQVTLSCSPISGHRSVSWYQQTPGQGLQFLFEYFSETQRNKGNFPGRFSGRQFSNSRSEMNVSTLELGDSALYLCASSRRDNEQFFGPGTRLTVL.

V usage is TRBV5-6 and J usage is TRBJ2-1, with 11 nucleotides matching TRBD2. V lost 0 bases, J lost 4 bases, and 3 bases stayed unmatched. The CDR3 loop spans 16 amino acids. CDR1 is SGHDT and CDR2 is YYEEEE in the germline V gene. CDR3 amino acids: CASSLGTSGRYNEQFF. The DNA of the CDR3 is TGTGCCAGCAGCTTGGGCACTAGCGGGAGATACAATGAGCAGTTCTTC.